This T cell receptor (beta chain) was documented in a study of control samples from healthy donors and cancer patients. The protocol was immunoSEQ multiplex PCR, while the TCRdb copy is restricted to in-frame clones and leaves out a portion. The sample yields about 89,000 clones, about 89% seen once. There are 15 residues in the CDR3. Deletions cut 2 bases from V and 9 bases from J, with 17 bases between. Germline-derived CDR1 and CDR2 are SGHVS and FNYEAQ. This sequence originates from a man younger than 45 in good health. This sequence joins TRBV7-6 and TRBJ2-1; either TRBD1 or TRBD2 may supply D (7 bases each). The material sequenced was blood. CDR3 residues: CASSLRQGGVGEQFF. The CDR3, as DNA: TGTGCCAGCAGCTTAAGACAGGGAGGGGTAGGTGAGCAGTTCTTC.